This TCR beta chain came from a study of shared clonotypes between healthy human individuals. Method: immunoSEQ multiplex PCR; TCRdb's copy keeps in-frame clones and lacks some. The sample holds around 2.5 million clones, 93% seen once. Trimming removed 4 bases from V and 6 bases from J, with 18 bases in between. Germline V gene data show CDR1 as LGHNA and CDR2 as YNFKEQ. This CDR3 contains 15 residues. Broader study findings: The authors sampled blood alone, and tissue repertoires likely differ. The naive CD4 repertoires of a handful of donors were compared, and approximately 5.3% of clonotypes were shared. The donor pool, a small one, limited the genetic and exposure-history diversity represented. At large depth, rarefaction still showed sorted-subset sequencing to be incomplete.

Turning to this clone: What it binds is unknown.

V gene TRBV4-2 combines with J gene TRBJ1-2, with D perhaps matching TRBD1 (5 bases). The TCR was taken from a man between 18 and 29 years old in good health. Some clones in this sample may be carry-over from other donors' samples. Material: naive CD4+ T cells from PBMCs. The subset is: CD45RA+ positively selected. CDR3 DNA sequence: TGTGCCAGCAGCCCGACACGGGGGGGGGAGAATGGCTACACCTTC. Amino acid sequence: CASSPTRGGENGYTF.